These 22 T cell receptor beta chains were sequenced from one sample in a study of beta chain features in type 1 diabetes. The study, taken as a whole, reports: TCRB CDR3s from Type 1 diabetes patients were moderately but significantly shorter in all four CD4+ subsets.

Sequencing targeted expressed TCRB transcripts, as all isolated RNA had been reverse transcribed. Sequencing used immunoSEQ multiplex PCR; TCRdb keeps in-frame clones, though not all of them. Of hundreds of thousands of clones listed, more than 13% are singletons. These receptors' targets are unknown. Input material: naive CD4+ T cells from blood. Receptors were obtained from a man aged 18 to 29 with type 1 diabetes.

The chain uses TRBV6-5 and TRBJ2-1; D assignment may be TRBD1 or TRBD2 (6 bases each). Trimming cost V 7 bases and J 9 bases, with 16 bases left between them. The CDR3 length is 13 residues. In germline, CDR1 is MNHEY, CDR2 SVGAGI. CDR3 DNA: TGTGCCAGCACCCTTTTCGGGGGCGGTGAGCAGTTCTTC. It specifies CASTLFGGGEQFF.

In this sample, this clone turned up a few times. The V and J genes are TRBV7-2 and TRBJ2-7; 7 bases map to TRBD2. Germline V gene sequence: CDR1 SGHTA, CDR2 FQGNSA. This CDR3 region has 16 residues. Trimming took 4 bases from V and 3 from J; bases not matched to a gene: 12. The CDR3 here is CASSSERWAGDYEQYF. The CDR3 DNA reads as TGTGCCAGCAGCTCGGAACGCTGGGCGGGAGACTACGAGCAGTACTTC. Together with reference TRBV7-2 and TRBJ2-7, the CDR3 gives the full variable domain: GAGVSQSPSNKVTEKGKDVELRCDPISGHTALYWYRQSLGQGLEFLIYFQGNSAPDKSGLPSDRFSAERTGGSVSTLTIQRTQQEDSAVYLCASSSERWAGDYEQYFGPGTRLTVT.

Here the CDR3 reads CASSRGQGNIQYF. As DNA, the CDR3 is TGTGCCAGCAGCCGAGGACAGGGAAACATTCAGTACTTC. The chain recombines TRBV7-2 with TRBJ2-4, with 8 positions matching TRBD1. The germline gives CDR1 SGHTA, CDR2 FQGNSA. The V segment lost 5 bases and the J segment 6 bases; nucleotides outside the gene matches: 3. The length of the CDR3 is 13 residues.

The chain carries TRBV7-2 and TRBJ2-3; D not certain. V gave up 2 bases and J gave up 1 base, with 10 bases separating them. Germline CDR1 is SGHTA and CDR2 is FQGNSA. The CDR3 extends over 15 amino acids. CDR3 in DNA: TGTGCCAGCAGCTTATCTTCCCCCGGCACAGATACGCAGTATTTT. Protein: CASSLSSPGTDTQYF.

In this sample, this clone turned up a few times. This chain joins TRBV5-4 and TRBJ2-6; D possibly corresponds to TRBD2 (5 bases). Germline-derived CDR1 and CDR2 are SGHNT and YYREEE (reference sequence). V was pared by 3 bases and J by 0 bases, with 19 bases between. The CDR3 consists of 19 residues. The CDR3 DNA is TGTGCCAGCAGCTCCAACACGGGCAGTCGGGACTCTGGGGCCAACGTCCTGACTTTC. Residues: CASSSNTGSRDSGANVLTF.

The chain links TRBV28 to TRBJ1-5; D is unclear. Germline V gene data show CDR1 as MDHEN and CDR2 as SYDVKM. The CDR3 totals 11 residues. V shed 8 bases and J shed 2 bases, with 4 bases lying between them. The CDR3 DNA sequence: TGTGCCAGCGGACGCAATCAGCCCCAGCATTTT. It is translated as CASGRNQPQHF.

The rearrangement uses TRBV5-4 and TRBJ1-5; 9 nucleotides line up with TRBD1. Losses at the gene ends were 2 bases for V and 4 bases for J; bases not matched to a gene: 4. This CDR3 region has 15 residues. Germline lookup yields CDR1 SGHNT and CDR2 YYREEE (reference sequence). The CDR3 loop reads CASSLTGQGNQPQHF. CDR3 DNA sequence: TGTGCCAGCAGCTTAACCGGACAGGGGAATCAGCCCCAGCATTTT. Based on the CDR3 plus reference TRBV5-4 and TRBJ1-5, the full variable domain is ETGVTQSPTHLIKTRGQQVTLRCSSQSGHNTVSWYQQALGQGPQFIFQYYREEENGRGNFPPRFSGLQFPNYSSELNVNALELDDSALYLCASSLTGQGNQPQHFGDGTRLSIL.

This rearrangement joins TRBV30 to TRBJ1-4; D is unclear. Germline assignment: CDR1 GTSNPN and CDR2 SVGIG (reference sequence). CDR3 size: 13 residues. The V and J ends lost 7 bases and 6 bases respectively, with 15 bases between them. The CDR3 nucleotides are TGTGCCTCGATCCGGGGAGCCCATGAAAAACTGTTTTTT. Its protein is CASIRGAHEKLFF.

This clone was seen once. This sequence joins TRBV29-1 and TRBJ1-1; the match to TRBD1 covers 12 bases. Losses at the gene ends were 2 bases for V and 7 bases for J; bases not matched to a gene: 11. From germline, CDR1 is SQVTM and CDR2 ANQGSEA. This CDR3 comprises 16 residues. This CDR3 is CSVELGDRGRFGEAFF. The CDR3 DNA is TGCAGCGTTGAACTAGGGGACAGGGGGCGCTTTGGTGAAGCTTTCTTT.

This clone has a handful of counts. V usage is TRBV5-6 and J usage is TRBJ2-1, with a possible D match to TRBD2 (5 bases). This CDR3 region has 12 residues. The germline V gene encodes CDR1 SGHDT and CDR2 YYEEEE. The V end was cut by 2 bases, the J end by 15 bases, with 15 bases between. This CDR3 reads CASSFQGSKGFF. CDR3 DNA: TGTGCCAGCAGCTTTCAAGGGAGTAAGGGGTTCTTC. Full variable domain (missing parts from reference TRBV5-6 and TRBJ2-1): DAGVTQSPTHLIKTRGQQVTLRCSPKSGHDTVSWYQQALGQGPQFIFQYYEEEERQRGNFPDRFSGHQFPNYSSELNVNALLLGDSALYLCASSFQGSKGFFGPGTRLTVL.

V is TRBV7-9 and J is TRBJ2-1; maybe TRBD2 (5 bases). CDR1 and CDR2 from the germline V gene are SEHNR and FQNEAQ (reference sequence). With 10 bases removed from V and 5 bases from J, the gap between germline ends came to 18 bases. The CDR3 has 14 residues. DNA for the CDR3: TGTGCCACTTCAACTTCACCCGGGGACAATGAGCAGTTCTTC. Residues: CATSTSPGDNEQFF.

This chain joins TRBV7-3 and TRBJ1-6; TRBD1 matches 8 bases. V lost 4 bases, J lost 10 bases, and 6 bases stayed unmatched. Germline CDR1 SGHTA, CDR2 FQGTGA. The CDR3 is 14 residues long. The CDR3 region has the DNA TGTGCCAGCAGCTCACAGGGGGTAGGATCACCCCTCCACTTT. This gives the protein CASSSQGVGSPLHF.

V usage is TRBV30 and J usage is TRBJ2-1; 13 nucleotides line up with TRBD2. The germline gives CDR1 GTSNPN, CDR2 SVGIG (reference sequence). Losses at the gene ends were 5 bases for V and 0 bases for J; bases not matched to a gene: 7. The CDR3 consists of 17 residues. The CDR3 bases are TGTGCCTGGGGGCGACTAGCGGGAGGAAGCTCCTACAATGAGCAGTTCTTC. This sequence encodes CAWGRLAGGSSYNEQFF.

The V and J genes are TRBV7-8 and TRBJ1-1; 7 bases agree with TRBD1. The J segment lost 0 bases and the V segment lost 1 base, leaving 5 bases of the junction unmatched. The CDR3 is 16 amino acids. Looked up from germline, CDR1 is SGHVS and CDR2 is FQNEAQ. The CDR3 sequence: CASSLVNRGLNTEAFF. The CDR3 nucleotides read TGTGCCAGCAGCTTAGTCAACAGGGGCTTGAACACTGAAGCTTTCTTT.

This chain uses TRBV7-2 with TRBJ1-5, with 12 positions matching TRBD1. The length of the CDR3 is 18 residues. Trimming took 1 base from V and 6 from J; bases not matched to a gene: 10. Germline loops: CDR1 SGHTA, CDR2 FQGNSA. The DNA of the CDR3 is TGTGCCAGCAGCTTAGGACCAGGGACAGGGGGCGCGATTCAGCCCCAGCATTTT. Translated: CASSLGPGTGGAIQPQHF.

The table lists this clone with a few counts. The CDR3 DNA follows: TGCAGCGTGACAGGGAACACCGGGGAGCTGTTTTTT. Encoded protein: CSVTGNTGELFF. V gene TRBV29-1 combines with J gene TRBJ2-2; maybe TRBD1 (6 bases). The germline V gene has CDR1 SQVTM and CDR2 ANQGSEA. V was clipped by 6 bases and J by 1 base, with 6 bases between them. The CDR3 is made up of 12 amino acids.

The chain is built from TRBV5-1 and TRBJ1-1; D remains ambiguous. V was cut by 5 bases and J by 2 bases, with 13 bases left in between. The germline V gene encodes CDR1 SGHRS and CDR2 YFSETQ. The CDR3 loop spans 14 amino acids. The CDR3 sequence: CASSPAEVNTEAFF. The CDR3 nucleotides read TGCGCCAGCAGTCCGGCGGAAGTAAACACTGAAGCTTTCTTT.

The rearrangement joins TRBV28 to TRBJ1-4; TRBD1 matches 10 bases. CDR3 size: 13 residues. Unmatched junction bases numbered 4, after V lost 7 bases and J lost 8 bases. Germline V lookup: CDR1 MDHEN, CDR2 SYDVKM. DNA of the CDR3: TGTGCCAGCAAGGGGACAGGGGTGGAAAAACTGTTTTTT. This sequence encodes CASKGTGVEKLFF. Together with reference TRBV28 and TRBJ1-4, the CDR3 gives the full variable domain: DVKVTQSSRYLVKRTGEKVFLECVQDMDHENMFWYRQDPGLGLRLIYFSYDVKMKEKGDIPEGYSVSREKKERFSLILESASTNQTSMYLCASKGTGVEKLFFGSGTQLSVL.

This clone was counted only a few times. V is TRBV29-1 and J is TRBJ1-5; the D gene is possibly TRBD1 (5 bases). The CDR3 contains 14 residues. V was trimmed by 5 bases and J by 0 bases, leaving 11 bases between them. From germline, CDR1 is SQVTM and CDR2 ANQGSEA. CDR3 nucleotides: TGCAGCGTTTCTATACAGGATAGCAATCAGCCCCAGCATTTT. Protein sequence: CSVSIQDSNQPQHF.

There are a few counts of this clone. This chain links TRBV10-3 with TRBJ2-7; 10 bases match TRBD2. J gave up 0 bases and V 3 bases, and 5 bases lay outside the gene matches. The CDR3 loop spans 16 amino acids. Germline V gene data show CDR1 as ENHRY and CDR2 as SYGVKD. The CDR3 DNA is TGTGCCATCAGTGAACTAGCGGGGCTAAGCTCCTACGAGCAGTACTTC. The encoded protein is CAISELAGLSSYEQYF.

This clone has more than one count but fewer than ten. The J gene is TRBJ1-2, the V gene TRBV25-1; a weak D match, TRBD1 (5 bases). Trimming left V 0 bases short and J 6 bases short, with 20 bases between. The CDR3 covers 17 residues. Germline CDR1 MGHDK, CDR2 SYGVNS. CDR3: CASSEYWQDEQENGYTF. The CDR3 nucleotides read TGTGCCAGCAGTGAATATTGGCAGGACGAACAGGAAAATGGCTACACCTTC.

V gene TRBV5-1 combines with J gene TRBJ2-3; the D gene is possibly TRBD2 (5 bases). There are 17 residues in the CDR3. V lost 3 bases to trimming and J lost 2 bases, with 19 bases between them. In germline, CDR1 is SGHRS, CDR2 YFSETQ. CDR3 protein: CASSWLPSGTDTDTQYF. CDR3 DNA: TGCGCCAGCAGCTGGCTCCCGAGCGGCACTGACACAGATACGCAGTATTTT. Based on the CDR3 plus reference TRBV5-1 and TRBJ2-3, the full variable domain is KAGVTQTPRYLIKTRGQQVTLSCSPISGHRSVSWYQQTPGQGLQFLFEYFSETQRNKGNFPGRFSGRQFSNSRSEMNVSTLELGDSALYLCASSWLPSGTDTDTQYFGPGTRLTVL.